This T cell receptor beta chain was retrieved from a study of T cell responses to AZD1222 COVID-19 vaccine (dated by TCRdb to 2020 to 2022). About the full investigation: Because spike-specific TCR depth and breadth did not differ between the two schedules, AZD1222 recipients who got a second dose at roughly 4 weeks were pooled with those who got a second dose at roughly 12 weeks. TCR sequencing covered 230 or so trial participants: about 210 given two doses of AZD1222 and about 26 given two doses of MenACWY control vaccine. Enrollment into the trials was organized by age into subgroups of 18-55, 56-69 and 70-plus years, and those subgroups contained roughly 150, 30 and 60 TCR-sequenced participants, respectively. Points the paper makes about the study in general: Participants were mostly white British and included more females than males, and it was suggested by the authors that clonal diversity may have been underestimated. CD4 TCRs associated with the vaccine covered the entire spike protein, and the dominant responses were in regions 160-218 and 743-854. Epitopes outside the regions mutated in the B.1.351 and B.1.1.7 variants were reportedly recognized by nearly half of the unique spike-specific TCRs. After two AZD1222 doses, both the breadth and the depth of spike-specific TCRs were significantly higher than at day 0 and than in MenACWY recipients. Because no day 14 peak-response samples were available, repertoires were characterized only after the peak T cell response. The 56-69-year group was small, and its depth increase did not reach significance, likely because of low power. Conclusions about previously exposed vaccinees are limited, since just five to seven AZD1222 recipients were seropositive for SARS-CoV-2 at baseline.

The CDR3 regions of human TCRbeta chains were analyzed by immunosequencing. On the study's bioinformatics: TCRs in the repertoires were compared against a reference library of SARS-CoV-2-specific TCRs that had been generated with the MIRA antigen-specificity platform. Breadth was defined as the fraction of unique TCRs that were SARS-CoV-2-associated. Depth was defined as the fraction of total T cells that were SARS-CoV-2-associated. Using the MIRA data, each spike-specific TCR was assigned both to the spike region to which the TCR was reactive and to a CD4 or CD8 class. Log10-transformed breadth and depth values were compared by one-way ANOVA with Sidak's multiple comparisons tests. The immuneACCESS repertoire file appears here via TCRdb, limited to in-frame rearrangements. These files lack a portion of the clones; in checked studies, under half of the deficit traces to unresolved V genes, and the cause of the others is not known. The DNA gave D and trimming, while V, J and clone size come from that table. The sample table contains more than 100,000 clones; only one count was recorded for approximately 90% of them. Approximately 1.7% of the sample lies in the top ten.

V gives up 3 bases and J gives up 0 bases, and the segment between their germline ends measures 12 bases. The CDR3 measures 16 amino acids from cysteine to phenylalanine. CDR3 DNA only is kept here, 48 bases in frame from base 1. The germline V gene (reference sequence) supplies CDR1 GTSNPN and CDR2 SVGIG. A note on this clone: Its recognized antigen is unknown. No much larger clone exists at a distance of one base, and base qualities are not known.

This sample's time point label indicates: baseline before first vaccination. Samples from vaccinated people were obtained from the UK trials COV001 and COV002, which included a single-blind randomized controlled phase 2/3 trial of AZD1222 (ChAdOx1 nCoV-19) in healthy adults. For TCRbeta chain sequencing, PBMC samples from trial participants were taken at day 0 and at day 28 after the second dose. This TCR was recovered from an adult in good health. The sequence is built from TRBV30 and TRBJ1-6, with the D gene not confidently named. This specimen consisted of peripheral blood, obtained on day 0 of AZD1222 vaccination. DNA sequence: TGTGCCTGGAGCTCCGGGCGGTTCTCCTATAATTCACCCCTCCACTTT. This sequence encodes CAWSSGRFSYNSPLHF.